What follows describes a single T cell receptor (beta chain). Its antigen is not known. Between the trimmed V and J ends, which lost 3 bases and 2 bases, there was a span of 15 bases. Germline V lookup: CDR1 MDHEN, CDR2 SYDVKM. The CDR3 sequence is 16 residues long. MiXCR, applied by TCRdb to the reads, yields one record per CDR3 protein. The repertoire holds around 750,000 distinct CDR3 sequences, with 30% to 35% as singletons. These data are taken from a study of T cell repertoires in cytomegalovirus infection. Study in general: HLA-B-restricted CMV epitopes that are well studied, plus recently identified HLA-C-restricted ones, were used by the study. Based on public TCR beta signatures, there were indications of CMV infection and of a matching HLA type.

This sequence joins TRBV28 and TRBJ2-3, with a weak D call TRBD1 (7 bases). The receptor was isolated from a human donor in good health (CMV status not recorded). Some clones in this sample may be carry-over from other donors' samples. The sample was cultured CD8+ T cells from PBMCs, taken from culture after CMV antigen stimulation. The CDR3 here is CASSFGGDSFTDTQYF. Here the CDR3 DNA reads TGTGCCAGCAGTTTTGGAGGGGACAGTTTCACAGATACGCAGTATTTT.